This TCR beta chain was identified in a study of T cells after yellow fever vaccination. Across the study: Fractions with few cells were prepared using SMART-Seq v4 Ultra Low Input. Study outcomes and limitations: The presence of abundant clonotypes contaminating from the bulk population was possible in FACS-sorted repertoires. Re-detected after boosting: most primary clones, 96% of CD4 and roughly 88% of CD8.

Trimming cost V 3 bases and J 4 bases, with 13 bases left between them. This CDR3 spans 14 amino acids. In germline, CDR1 is DFQATT, CDR2 SNEGSKA (reference sequence). A word on this clonotype: The antigen remains undetermined.

Template switching by 5'RACE produced TCR cDNA, adding a universal primer site and UMIs. TCRdb used MiXCR to reprocess the 5' RACE reads, holding one entry per CDR3 protein. This sample carries just under 600,000 distinct CDR3 sequences, less than 15% of them seen once, and the ten largest clones take about 14%. Sample: PBMCs, taken on the day of the yellow fever booster vaccination. The chain couples TRBV20-1 to TRBJ1-5, with D maybe TRBD1 (5 bases). The clonotype originates from a young man who received the YFV17D yellow fever vaccine. The CDR3 coding sequence is TGCAGTGCTAGTCCCGGGACTCAAAATCAGCCCCAGCATTTT. Protein: CSASPGTQNQPQHF.